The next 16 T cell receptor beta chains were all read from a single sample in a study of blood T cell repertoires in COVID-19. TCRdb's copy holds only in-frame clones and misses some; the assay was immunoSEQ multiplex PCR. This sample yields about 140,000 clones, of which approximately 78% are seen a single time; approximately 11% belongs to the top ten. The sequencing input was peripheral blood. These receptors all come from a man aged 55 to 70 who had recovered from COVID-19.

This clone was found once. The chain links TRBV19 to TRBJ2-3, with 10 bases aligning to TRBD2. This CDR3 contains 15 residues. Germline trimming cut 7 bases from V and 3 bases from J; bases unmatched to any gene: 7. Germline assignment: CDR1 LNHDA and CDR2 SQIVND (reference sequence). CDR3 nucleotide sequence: TGTGCCAGTACCCCTAGCGGGGGTAGGACAGATACGCAGTATTTT. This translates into CASTPSGGRTDTQYF.

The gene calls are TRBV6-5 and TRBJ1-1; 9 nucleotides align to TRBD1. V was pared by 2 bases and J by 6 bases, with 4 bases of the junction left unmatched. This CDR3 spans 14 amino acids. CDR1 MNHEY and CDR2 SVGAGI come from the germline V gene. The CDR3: CASSYGDREAEAFF. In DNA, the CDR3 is TGTGCCAGCAGTTACGGGGACAGGGAGGCTGAAGCTTTCTTT.

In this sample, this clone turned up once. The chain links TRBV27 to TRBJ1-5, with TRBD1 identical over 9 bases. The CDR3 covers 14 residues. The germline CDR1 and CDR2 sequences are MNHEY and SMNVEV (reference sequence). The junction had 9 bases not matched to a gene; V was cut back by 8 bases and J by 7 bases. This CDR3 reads CASRGQGRQQPQHF. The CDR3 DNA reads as TGTGCCAGCCGGGGACAGGGCCGACAACAGCCCCAGCATTTT.

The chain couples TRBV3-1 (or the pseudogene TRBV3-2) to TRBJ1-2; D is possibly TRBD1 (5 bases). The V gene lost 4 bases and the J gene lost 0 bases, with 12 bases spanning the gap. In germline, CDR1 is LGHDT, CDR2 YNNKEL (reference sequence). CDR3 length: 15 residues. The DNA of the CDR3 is TGTGCCAGCAGCCCTCGACAGACCACTAACTATGGCTACACCTTC. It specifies CASSPRQTTNYGYTF.

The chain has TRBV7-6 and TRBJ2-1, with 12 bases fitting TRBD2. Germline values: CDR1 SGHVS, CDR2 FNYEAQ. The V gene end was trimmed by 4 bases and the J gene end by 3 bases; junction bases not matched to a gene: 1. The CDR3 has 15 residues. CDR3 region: CASSSGLAGYNEQFF. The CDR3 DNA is TGTGCCAGCAGCTCGGGACTAGCGGGCTACAATGAGCAGTTCTTC.

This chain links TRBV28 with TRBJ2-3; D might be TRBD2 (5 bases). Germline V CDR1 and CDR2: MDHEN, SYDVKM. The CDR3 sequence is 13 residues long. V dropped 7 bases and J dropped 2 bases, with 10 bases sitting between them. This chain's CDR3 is CASIDYTTDTQYF. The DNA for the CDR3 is TGTGCCAGCATAGACTACACCACAGATACGCAGTATTTT.

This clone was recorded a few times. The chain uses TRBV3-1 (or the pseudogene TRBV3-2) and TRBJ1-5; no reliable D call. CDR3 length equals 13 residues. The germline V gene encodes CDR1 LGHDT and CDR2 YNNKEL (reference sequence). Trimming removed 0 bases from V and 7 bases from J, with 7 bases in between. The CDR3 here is CASSQDTEQPQHF. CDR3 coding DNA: TGTGCCAGCAGCCAAGATACGGAGCAGCCCCAGCATTTT.

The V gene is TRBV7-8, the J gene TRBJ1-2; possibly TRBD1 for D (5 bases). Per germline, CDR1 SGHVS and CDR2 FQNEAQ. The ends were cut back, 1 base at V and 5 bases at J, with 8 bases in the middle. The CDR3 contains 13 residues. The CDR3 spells CASSLEGDYGYTF. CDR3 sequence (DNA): TGTGCCAGCAGCTTAGAAGGGGATTATGGCTACACCTTC. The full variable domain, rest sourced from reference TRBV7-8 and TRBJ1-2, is GAGVSQSPRYKVAKRGQDVALRCDPISGHVSLFWYQQALGQGPEFLTYFQNEAQLDKSGLPSDRFFAERPEGSVSTLKIQRTQQEDSAVYLCASSLEGDYGYTFGSGTRLTVV.

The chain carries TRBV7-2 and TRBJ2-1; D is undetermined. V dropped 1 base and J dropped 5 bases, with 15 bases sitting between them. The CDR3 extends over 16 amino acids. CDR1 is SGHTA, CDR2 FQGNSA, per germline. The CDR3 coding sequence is TGTGCCAGCAGCTTAGGTGGCACAGTGATAGACAATGAGCAGTTCTTC. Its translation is CASSLGGTVIDNEQFF.

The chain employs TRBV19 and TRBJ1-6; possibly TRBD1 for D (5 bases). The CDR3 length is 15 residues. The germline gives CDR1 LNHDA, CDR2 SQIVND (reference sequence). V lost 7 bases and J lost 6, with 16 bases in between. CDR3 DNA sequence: TGTGCCAGTACCCCCAGGGTAGAGCCTAATTCACCCCTCCACTTT. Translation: CASTPRVEPNSPLHF.

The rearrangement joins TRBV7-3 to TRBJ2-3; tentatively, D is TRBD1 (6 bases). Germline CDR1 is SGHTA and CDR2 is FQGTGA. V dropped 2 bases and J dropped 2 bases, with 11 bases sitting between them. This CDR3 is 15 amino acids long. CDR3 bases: TGTGCCAGCAGCTTACGGACAGCCGACACAGATACGCAGTATTTT. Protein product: CASSLRTADTDTQYF.

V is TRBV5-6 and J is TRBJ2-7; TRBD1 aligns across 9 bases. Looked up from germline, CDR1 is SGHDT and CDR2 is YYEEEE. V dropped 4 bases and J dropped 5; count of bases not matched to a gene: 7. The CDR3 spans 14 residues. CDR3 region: CASSLQGARDEQYF. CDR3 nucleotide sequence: TGTGCCAGCAGCCTACAGGGGGCGCGGGACGAGCAGTACTTC.

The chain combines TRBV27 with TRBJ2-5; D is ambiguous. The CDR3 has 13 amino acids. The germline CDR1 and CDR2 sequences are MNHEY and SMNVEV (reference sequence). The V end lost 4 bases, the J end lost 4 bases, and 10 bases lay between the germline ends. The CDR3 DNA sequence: TGTGCCAGCAGTTCCTGGCCGGGAGAGACCCAGTACTTC. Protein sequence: CASSSWPGETQYF.

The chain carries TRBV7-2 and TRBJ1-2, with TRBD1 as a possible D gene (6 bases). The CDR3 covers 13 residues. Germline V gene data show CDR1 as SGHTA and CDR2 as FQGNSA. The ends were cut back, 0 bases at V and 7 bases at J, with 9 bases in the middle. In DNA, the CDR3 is TGTGCCAGCAGCTTAGCAGGCAGGGGTGGCTACACCTTC. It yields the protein CASSLAGRGGYTF. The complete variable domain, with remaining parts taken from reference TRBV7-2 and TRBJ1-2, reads GAGVSQSPSNKVTEKGKDVELRCDPISGHTALYWYRQSLGQGLEFLIYFQGNSAPDKSGLPSDRFSAERTGGSVSTLTIQRTQQEDSAVYLCASSLAGRGGYTFGSGTRLTVV.

The CDR3 region is CASSERGAQETQYF. For the CDR3, the DNA is TGCGCCAGCAGTGAGAGAGGAGCCCAAGAGACCCAGTACTTC. This chain connects TRBV10-2 to TRBJ2-5; D gene unclear. V lost 2 bases and J 1 base, leaving 8 bases between the germline ends. This CDR3 region has 14 residues. Germline V lookup: CDR1 WSHSY, CDR2 SAAADI.

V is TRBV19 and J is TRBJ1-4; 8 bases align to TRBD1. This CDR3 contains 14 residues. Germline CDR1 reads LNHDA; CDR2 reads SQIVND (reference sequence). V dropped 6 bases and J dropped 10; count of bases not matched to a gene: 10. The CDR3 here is CASSLDREIGKLFF. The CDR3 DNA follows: TGTGCCAGTAGCTTGGACAGGGAGATCGGAAAACTGTTTTTT. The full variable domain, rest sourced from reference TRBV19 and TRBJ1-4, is DGGITQSPKYLFRKEGQNVTLSCEQNLNHDAMYWYRQDPGQGLRLIYYSQIVNDFQKGDIAEGYSVSREKKESFPLTVTSAQKNPTAFYLCASSLDREIGKLFFGSGTQLSVL.